The TCR beta chain under discussion was sequenced for a study of T cell repertoires in cytomegalovirus infection. Study summary: CMV epitopes that were recently identified and HLA-C-restricted were used alongside well-studied HLA-B-restricted ones. Based on public TCR beta signatures, there were indications of CMV infection and of a matching HLA type.

TCRdb re-called the reads with MiXCR, one entry per CDR3 protein. This sample has roughly 860,000 distinct CDR3 sequences, with over 25% found just once. From germline, CDR1 is LNHDA and CDR2 SQIVND (reference sequence). The CDR3 has 13 residues. The junction had 1 base not matched to a gene; V was cut back by 4 bases and J by 2 bases. This clonotype came up a few times. As yet, its antigen is unknown. The clonotype was recovered from a human donor in good health (CMV status not recorded). Some clones in this sample may be carry-over from other donors' samples. The sequences come from cultured CD8+ T cells from PBMCs, collected from culture after CMV antigen stimulation. This chain connects TRBV19 to TRBJ2-7; 8 bases agree with TRBD2. CDR3 amino acids: CASSRAGAYEQYF. The CDR3 DNA follows: TGTGCCAGTAGTAGAGCGGGGGCCTACGAGCAGTACTTC.